This T cell receptor (beta chain) was recorded in a study of regulatory T cells in long-lasting Graves disease. The time point: newly diagnosed GD, antithyroid drugs for less than 3 months. Isolated PBMC RNA provided the starting material for the TCR library. The sample holds a few counts of this clonotype. Building the TCR beta libraries relied on iRepertoire HTBI primers, and CDR3 regions underwent Arm-PCR. TCRdb recomputed calls from the multiplex PCR reads with MiXCR, one row per CDR3 protein. The profile shows 350,000 to 550,000 distinct CDR3 sequences, about a sixth of them singletons. Unmatched junction bases numbered 9, after V lost 4 bases and J lost 7 bases. This CDR3 is 15 amino acids long. Germline-derived CDR1 and CDR2 are SEHNR and FQNEAQ (reference sequence). The data were also submitted as part of a second study, on T cells in Graves' hyperthyroidism and ophthalmopathy. That work adds: Patients between 18 and 65 years old had hyperthyroidism, newly diagnosed and lasting under 2 months. The study based diagnoses on clinical symptoms, serum thyroxine and TRAb, thyroid ultrasound and orbital computed tomography. The TCR CDR3 was amplified in a first-round RT-PCR using the HTBI primer set.

The sequence was collected from a young woman with Graves disease. V and J are TRBV7-9 and TRBJ2-4, with TRBD2 matching 8 bases. Source: peripheral blood mononuclear cells (PBMCs), taken at new diagnosis, from a patient treated with antithyroid drugs. The CDR3 sequence: CASSSSFSGMNIQYF. The CDR3 nucleotides read TGTGCCAGCAGCTCCAGTTTTAGCGGGATGAACATTCAGTACTTC.